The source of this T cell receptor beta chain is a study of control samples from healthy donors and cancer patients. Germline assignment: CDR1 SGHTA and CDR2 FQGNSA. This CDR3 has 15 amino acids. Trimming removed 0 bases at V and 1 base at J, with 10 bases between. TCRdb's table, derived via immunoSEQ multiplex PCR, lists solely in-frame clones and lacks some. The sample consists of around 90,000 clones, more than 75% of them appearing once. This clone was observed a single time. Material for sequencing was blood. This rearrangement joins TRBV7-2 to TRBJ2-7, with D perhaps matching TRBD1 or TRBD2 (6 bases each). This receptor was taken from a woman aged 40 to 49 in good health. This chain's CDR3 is CASSLAGGPSYEQYF. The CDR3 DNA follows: TGTGCCAGCAGCTTAGCAGGGGGGCCTTCCTACGAGCAGTACTTC.